This TCR beta chain was identified during a study of T cell repertoires in cytomegalovirus infection. At the level of the study: Carrying CMV and the relevant HLA type showed in public TCR beta signatures.

Germline CDR1 is MDHEN and CDR2 is SYDVKM. V lost 2 bases and J 6 bases, leaving 14 bases between the germline ends. This CDR3 has 14 amino acids. In the case of this clonotype: The antigen is unknown.

MiXCR, applied by TCRdb to the reads, yields one record per CDR3 protein. This table holds some 280,000 distinct CDR3 sequences, about 13% found once. Study observations and caveats: People with CMV and the relevant HLA were identified by cumulative public TCR beta family frequency. What dominated the ex vivo response were HLA-C-restricted CMV-specific TCR beta clonotypes.

The sequence was obtained from a human donor in good health (CMV status not recorded). Some clones in this sample may be carry-over from other donors' samples. V and J are TRBV28 and TRBJ2-7; D remains unclear. Sequences were obtained from PBMCs. The CDR3 region is CASSLGQVKREQYF. CDR3 bases: TGTGCCAGCAGTTTAGGTCAGGTTAAACGCGAGCAGTACTTC.